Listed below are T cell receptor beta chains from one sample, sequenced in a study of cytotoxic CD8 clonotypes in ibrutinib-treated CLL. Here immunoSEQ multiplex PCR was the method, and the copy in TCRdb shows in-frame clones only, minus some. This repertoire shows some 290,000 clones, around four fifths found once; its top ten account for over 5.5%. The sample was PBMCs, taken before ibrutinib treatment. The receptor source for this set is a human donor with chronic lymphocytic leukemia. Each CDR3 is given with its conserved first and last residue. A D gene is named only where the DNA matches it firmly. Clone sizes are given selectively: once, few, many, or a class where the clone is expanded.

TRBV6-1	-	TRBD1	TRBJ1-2	TGTGCCAGCAGGGGACAGGGGATAGGCTATGGCTACACCTTC	CASRGQGIGYGYTF
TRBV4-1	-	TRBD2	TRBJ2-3	TGCGCCAGCAGCCACCGAGCGGGAGATGGCGATACGCAGTATTTT	CASSHRAGDGDTQYF
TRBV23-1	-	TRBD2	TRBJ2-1	TGCGCCAGCAGTGAAACGGTTACCGGGAGGTTCAATGAGCAGTTCTTC	CASSETVTGRFNEQFF
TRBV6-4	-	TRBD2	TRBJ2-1	TGTGCCAGCAGGGTACTAGCGGGAGGGTTAACTGAGCAGTTCTTC	CASRVLAGGLTEQFF
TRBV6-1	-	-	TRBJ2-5	TGTGCCAGCAGTGGTTGGGGGAGCGAGGGAATGGAGACCCAGTACTTC	CASSGWGSEGMETQYF
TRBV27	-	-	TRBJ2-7	TGTGCCAGCGGAAGTCCGGGAGACCGGGGTCACGAGCAGTACTTC	CASGSPGDRGHEQYF
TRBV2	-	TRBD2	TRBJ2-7	TGTGCCAGCAGTCAGAAAGGGGACTATAACCCGGTCTACGAGCAGTACTTC	CASSQKGDYNPVYEQYF
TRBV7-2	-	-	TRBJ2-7	TGTGCCAGCAGCTCCCAGGGGAACTCCTACGAGCAGTACTTC	CASSSQGNSYEQYF
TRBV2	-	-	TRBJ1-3	TGTGCCAGCAGTGAAGCTGTGACCTCTGGAAACACCATATATTTT	CASSEAVTSGNTIYF
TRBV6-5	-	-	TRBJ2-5	TGTGCCAGCCGAAAACCGGGACCCTCGGAGACCCAGTACTTC	CASRKPGPSETQYF
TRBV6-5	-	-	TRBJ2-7	TGTGCCAGCAGGGGCACTGGCGTCTACGAGCAGTACTTC	CASRGTGVYEQYF
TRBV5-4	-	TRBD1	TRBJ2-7	TGTGCCAGCAGCTTTGGGGACAGGGGGTACGAGCAGTACTTC	CASSFGDRGYEQYF
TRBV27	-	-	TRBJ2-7	TGTGCCAGCAGTTTAACCTCTGGCGAGCAGTACTTC	CASSLTSGEQYF
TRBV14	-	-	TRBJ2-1	TGTGCCAGCAGCCAAGCCTCTAGCTACCGAGCCTACAATGAGCAGTTCTTC	CASSQASSYRAYNEQFF
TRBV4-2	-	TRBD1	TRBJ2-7	TGTGCCAGCAGCCCTGGACAGGTCTACGAGCAGTACTTC	CASSPGQVYEQYF
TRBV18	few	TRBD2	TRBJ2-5	TGTGCCAGCTCACCGCCATCCTTCGGGAGGGGCCAAGAGACCCAGTACTTC	CASSPPSFGRGQETQYF
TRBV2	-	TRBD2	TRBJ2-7	TGTGCCAGCATTTCCCCTAGCGGCAGCTCCTACGAGCAGTACTTC	CASISPSGSSYEQYF
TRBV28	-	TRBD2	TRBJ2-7	TGTGCCAGCAGTTTGACTAGCGGTACCTACGAGCAGTACTTC	CASSLTSGTYEQYF
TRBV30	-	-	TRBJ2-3	TGTGCCTGGAGTGTAGGTACAACAGATACGCAGTATTTT	CAWSVGTTDTQYF
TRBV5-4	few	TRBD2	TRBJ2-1	TGTGCCAGCAGCTTGGGGGGGACTAGATACAATGAGCAGTTCTTC	CASSLGGTRYNEQFF
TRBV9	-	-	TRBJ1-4	TGTGCCAGCAGCGCTTGGGAGGGGACTAATGAAAAACTGTTTTTT	CASSAWEGTNEKLFF
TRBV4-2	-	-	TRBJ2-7	TGTGCCAGCAGCCAAGTCCTGTCCTACGAGCAGTACTTC	CASSQVLSYEQYF
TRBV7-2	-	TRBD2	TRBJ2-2	TGTGCCAGCAGCTTAGTCGGGACTAGCGGATACACCGGGGAGCTGTTTTTT	CASSLVGTSGYTGELFF
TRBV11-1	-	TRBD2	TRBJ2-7	TGTGCCAGCAGCTTAAAGCTAGCGGGAGACGGGTACGAGCAGTACTTC	CASSLKLAGDGYEQYF
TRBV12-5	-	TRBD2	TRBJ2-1	TGTGCTAGTGGTTACAACTTAGCGGGAGGGCTGGTCTTC	CASGYNLAGGLVF
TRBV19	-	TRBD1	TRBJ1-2	TGTGCCAGTAGTGAGGACAGGGTATCCTATGGCTACACCTTC	CASSEDRVSYGYTF
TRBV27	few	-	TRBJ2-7	TGTGCCAGCAGTTTACTTGGGGACGAGCAGTACTTC	CASSLLGDEQYF
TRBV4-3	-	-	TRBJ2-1	TGCGCCAGCAGCGCCGGAAGGCTTCACAATGAGCAGTTCTTC	CASSAGRLHNEQFF
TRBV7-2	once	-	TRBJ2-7	TGTGCCAGCAGCCCGGTTTCTAGCAGGAGCCACGAGCAGTACTTC	CASSPVSSRSHEQYF
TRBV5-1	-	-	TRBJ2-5	TGCGCCAGCAGCCCGGGATCGGGGCAAGAGACCCAGTACTTC	CASSPGSGQETQYF
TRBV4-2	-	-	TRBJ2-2	TGTGCCAGCAGCTGGAACGGGGCCGGGGAGCTGTTTTTT	CASSWNGAGELFF
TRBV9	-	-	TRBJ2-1	TGTGCCAGCAGCGTAGTTGGGACCGTCGTAGGGGAGCAGTTCTTC	CASSVVGTVVGEQFF
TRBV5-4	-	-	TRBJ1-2	TGTGCCAGCACCACTCACAATAACTATGGCTACACCTTC	CASTTHNNYGYTF
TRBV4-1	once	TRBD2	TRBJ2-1	TGCGCCAGCAGCCACTGGACTAGCGGAACTTACAATGAGCAGTTCTTC	CASSHWTSGTYNEQFF
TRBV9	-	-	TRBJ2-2	TGTGCCAGCAGCGCCGACCCGACGCACACCGGGGAGCTGTTTTTT	CASSADPTHTGELFF
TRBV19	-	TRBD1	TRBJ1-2	TGTGCCAGTAGTACAAACAGGGGTAGAGGCTACACCTTC	CASSTNRGRGYTF
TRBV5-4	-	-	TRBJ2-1	TGTGCCAGCAGCCCCGGGACTTCATATTACAATGAGCAGTTCTTC	CASSPGTSYYNEQFF
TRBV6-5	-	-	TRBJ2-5	TGTGCCAGCAGCGACGCACTAGGAACCCAGTACTTC	CASSDALGTQYF
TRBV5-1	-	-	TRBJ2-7	TGCGCCAGCAGCTTGGCTGCGGGCTCCTACGAGCAGTACTTC	CASSLAAGSYEQYF
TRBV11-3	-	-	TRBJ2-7	TGTGCCAGCAGCAAGGGCCGCGCCGAGCAGTACTTC	CASSKGRAEQYF
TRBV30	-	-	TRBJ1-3	TGTGCCTGGAGTGTACCTAGGCAGGGAAACACCATATATTTT	CAWSVPRQGNTIYF